The rows below give T cell receptor beta chains drawn from one sample of a study of cytomegalovirus exposure and HLA in healthy donors. Generated by immunoSEQ multiplex PCR, the TCRdb table keeps only in-frame clones and is missing some. Among 170,000 or so clones listed, over 65% were seen once. The sequenced sample consisted of PBMCs. These receptors originate from a woman aged 55-69 years in good health and CMV-seropositive. Each CDR3 is given with its conserved first and last residue. A D gene is named only where the DNA matches it firmly. Clone size is given for some rows only: seen once, a few or many times, or a class if the clone is expanded.

D: TRBD1
V: TRBV10-3
J: TRBJ1-1
size: -
DNA: TGTGCCATCAGTTTACAGGGGGCGAACACTGAAGCTTTCTTT
CDR3: CAISLQGANTEAFF

D: -
V: TRBV5-1
J: TRBJ1-6
size: -
DNA: TGCGCCAGCTCTAAGGAAGACGGGGTCTCAACACCCCTCCACTTT
CDR3: CASSKEDGVSTPLHF

D: -
V: TRBV28
J: TRBJ1-1
size: -
DNA: TGTGCCAGCAGTTTGGAGGACACTGAAGCTTTCTTT
CDR3: CASSLEDTEAFF

D: -
V: TRBV28
J: TRBJ1-5
size: -
DNA: TGTGCCAGCAGTCCGTCTGGGACTAATAGCAATCAGCCCCAGCATTTT
CDR3: CASSPSGTNSNQPQHF

D: -
V: TRBV15
J: TRBJ2-7
size: few
DNA: TGTGCCACCAGCAGAGACAGGGGTCAGCACTACGAGCAGTACTTC
CDR3: CATSRDRGQHYEQYF

D: -
V: TRBV19
J: TRBJ2-6
size: -
DNA: TGTGCCAGTAAGGCCCAGGGGCGCCTAAAAAATCTTGACGTCCTGACTTTC
CDR3: CASKAQGRLKNLDVLTF

D: -
V: TRBV6-4
J: TRBJ1-6
size: -
DNA: TGTGCCAGCAGTGTAGCGGGATACAATTCACCCCTCCACTTT
CDR3: CASSVAGYNSPLHF

D: -
V: TRBV5-4
J: TRBJ2-7
size: -
DNA: TGTGCCAGCAGCCCGGGACTGGTAGCCTACGAGCAGTACTTC
CDR3: CASSPGLVAYEQYF

D: TRBD1
V: TRBV5-4
J: TRBJ1-4
size: -
DNA: TGTGCCAGCAGCTTGGCCTTAGGACAGGGGGCTGGAACTAATGAAAAACTGTTTTTT
CDR3: CASSLALGQGAGTNEKLFF

D: -
V: TRBV5-1
J: TRBJ1-2
size: few
DNA: TGCGCCAGCAGCTTCGGCCAGGGGAGCTATGGCTACACCTTC
CDR3: CASSFGQGSYGYTF

D: TRBD1
V: TRBV30
J: TRBJ1-4
size: -
DNA: TGTGCCTGGATGAACAGGGGTCGAGATGAAAAACTGTTTTTT
CDR3: CAWMNRGRDEKLFF

D: -
V: TRBV6-5
J: TRBJ2-3
size: -
DNA: TGTGCCAGCAAGGCGGGGCAAAGCACAGATACGCAGTATTTT
CDR3: CASKAGQSTDTQYF

D: TRBD1
V: TRBV15
J: TRBJ2-7
size: -
DNA: TGTGCCACCAGCAGAGATCCGGGGACAGGCTACGAGCAGTACTTC
CDR3: CATSRDPGTGYEQYF

D: -
V: TRBV7-8
J: TRBJ1-3
size: -
DNA: TGTGCCAGCAGCTTAGGAGATTCTGGAAACACCATATATTTT
CDR3: CASSLGDSGNTIYF

D: -
V: TRBV6-1
J: TRBJ1-5
size: -
DNA: TGTGCCAGCATCCTGGATGGCCGTGGGCCTCAGCCCCAGCATTTT
CDR3: CASILDGRGPQPQHF

D: -
V: TRBV6-1
J: TRBJ2-7
size: few
DNA: TGTGCCAGCAGCCGGGACATGAGCTCCTACGAGCAGTACTTC
CDR3: CASSRDMSSYEQYF

D: TRBD2
V: TRBV9
J: TRBJ2-1
size: few
DNA: TGTGCCAGCAGCGTAGAAGGCGGGAGAGACGAGCAGTTCTTC
CDR3: CASSVEGGRDEQFF

D: -
V: TRBV9
J: TRBJ2-2
size: -
DNA: TGTGCCAGCAGCTCCTCCACAGGGCATAAGCTTGGCGGGGAGCTGTTTTTT
CDR3: CASSSSTGHKLGGELFF

D: -
V: TRBV28
J: TRBJ1-1
size: -
DNA: TGTGCCAGCAGTTTAGTGACAGAGAACACTGAAGCTTTCTTT
CDR3: CASSLVTENTEAFF

D: -
V: TRBV27
J: TRBJ2-2
size: -
DNA: TGTGCCAGCAGTTATCGACTAGAGGGCCGGGAGCTGTTTTTT
CDR3: CASSYRLEGRELFF

D: TRBD2
V: TRBV6-6
J: TRBJ2-4
size: -
DNA: TGTGCCAGCAGGGCAGCTCTAGCGGGGGCCAAAAACATTCAGTACTTC
CDR3: CASRAALAGAKNIQYF

D: -
V: TRBV7-2
J: TRBJ1-4
size: -
DNA: TGTGCCAGCAGCTATTCAGGGGTGAATGAAAAACTGTTTTTT
CDR3: CASSYSGVNEKLFF

D: -
V: TRBV30
J: TRBJ2-5
size: few
DNA: TGTGCCTGGATTGACTGGGAGACCCAGTACTTC
CDR3: CAWIDWETQYF

D: TRBD1
V: TRBV23-1
J: TRBJ1-6
size: -
DNA: TGCGCCAGCAGTCAATCGAATCGGGATGGGACAGAAAACGACCATTCACCCCTCCACTTT
CDR3: CASSQSNRDGTENDHSPLHF

D: -
V: TRBV5-6
J: TRBJ2-7
size: -
DNA: TGTGCCAGCAGCTTGGGGGGCGCCTTAAACGAGCAGTACTTC
CDR3: CASSLGGALNEQYF

D: -
V: TRBV5-1
J: TRBJ2-1
size: -
DNA: TGCGCCAGTGACCTCGGGACTTCTACTTACAATGAGCAGTTCTTC
CDR3: CASDLGTSTYNEQFF

D: -
V: TRBV6-1
J: TRBJ1-2
size: -
DNA: TGTGCCAGCAGTGAAGTTTCGGGGTTTAACTATGGCTACACCTTC
CDR3: CASSEVSGFNYGYTF

D: -
V: TRBV7-2
J: TRBJ1-6
size: few
DNA: TGTGCCAGCAGCTTATCCGGAGGCAATTCACCCCTCCACTTT
CDR3: CASSLSGGNSPLHF

D: TRBD2
V: TRBV18
J: TRBJ2-3
size: -
DNA: TGTGCCAGCTCACCAGGTGACAGCGGGGGCCCTGTAGATACGCAGTATTTT
CDR3: CASSPGDSGGPVDTQYF

D: -
V: TRBV7-9
J: TRBJ2-2
size: -
DNA: TGTGCCAGCAGCTTACGCGGGGAGCTGTTTTTT
CDR3: CASSLRGELFF

D: TRBD1
V: TRBV27
J: TRBJ1-5
size: -
DNA: TGTGCCAGCAGTCTAGGACAGGGGAGAAATCAGCCCCAGCATTTT
CDR3: CASSLGQGRNQPQHF

D: TRBD1
V: TRBV7-9
J: TRBJ2-2
size: -
DNA: TGTGCCAGCAGCTTTAGGACAGGGTGGAACACCGGGGAGCTGTTTTTT
CDR3: CASSFRTGWNTGELFF

D: TRBD2
V: TRBV2
J: TRBJ2-3
size: -
DNA: TGTGCCAGCAGTGAAATAGCGGGAGTCGGAGATACGCAGTATTTT
CDR3: CASSEIAGVGDTQYF

D: -
V: TRBV5-1
J: TRBJ2-3
size: -
DNA: TGCGCCAGCAGCTTGGCAGCAGATACGCAGTATTTT
CDR3: CASSLAADTQYF

D: TRBD2
V: TRBV5-1
J: TRBJ2-1
size: -
DNA: TGCGCCAGCAGCGGTGGACTAGCGGGTTTCTACAATGAGCAGTTCTTC
CDR3: CASSGGLAGFYNEQFF

D: TRBD2
V: TRBV5-1
J: TRBJ2-1
size: -
DNA: TGCGCCAGCAGCGAGGGACTAGCGGGATACAATGAGCAGTTCTTC
CDR3: CASSEGLAGYNEQFF

D: TRBD2
V: TRBV10-3
J: TRBJ2-7
size: -
DNA: TGTGCCATCGCTATAGCGGGATCCCCCCTCGAGCAGTACTTC
CDR3: CAIAIAGSPLEQYF

D: -
V: TRBV5-1
J: TRBJ2-4
size: -
DNA: TGCGCCAGCAGCTTGGGCAGCTTTACAAACAGTCAGTACTTC
CDR3: CASSLGSFTNSQYF

D: TRBD1
V: TRBV19
J: TRBJ1-5
size: -
DNA: TGTGCCAGTAGCCTGTCAGCAAGACAGGGGCGCCAGCCCCAGCATTTT
CDR3: CASSLSARQGRQPQHF

D: -
V: TRBV27
J: TRBJ2-3
size: -
DNA: TGTGCCAGCAGGGTTGGAGCGGGTGCGCAGTATTTT
CDR3: CASRVGAGAQYF

D: TRBD2
V: TRBV5-4
J: TRBJ2-7
size: -
DNA: TGTGCCAGCAGCTTTCCCGGACTAGCGGGAAGAGACGAGCAGTACTTC
CDR3: CASSFPGLAGRDEQYF

D: -
V: TRBV19
J: TRBJ1-1
size: -
DNA: TGTGCCAGTAGAAGGCAGGCAGTGACGCGGAACACTGAAGCTTTCTTT
CDR3: CASRRQAVTRNTEAFF

D: TRBD2
V: TRBV7-2
J: TRBJ2-5
size: -
DNA: TGTGCCAGCCAGGCTAGCGGGGGGCAAGAGACCCAGTACTTC
CDR3: CASQASGGQETQYF

D: -
V: TRBV27
J: TRBJ2-1
size: -
DNA: TGTGCCAGCAGTTTATTAGGGGCAGGGGCTTACAATGAGCAGTTCTTC
CDR3: CASSLLGAGAYNEQFF

D: -
V: TRBV6-5
J: TRBJ1-5
size: -
DNA: TGTGCCAGCAGTTACGGCATCAATCAGCCCCAGCATTTT
CDR3: CASSYGINQPQHF

D: -
V: TRBV4-2
J: TRBJ1-1
size: -
DNA: TGTGCCAGCAGCCATGACTCTCGAGGGCCGTCCGGCGGGACTGAAGCTTTCTTT
CDR3: CASSHDSRGPSGGTEAFF

D: -
V: TRBV6-5
J: TRBJ2-4
size: -
DNA: TGTGCCAGCAGTTACTCGAGGCTAGCGCAGAACATTCAGTACTTC
CDR3: CASSYSRLAQNIQYF

D: -
V: TRBV18
J: TRBJ1-5
size: -
DNA: TGTGCCAGCTCACCTATAGCAGGGGCTGGGATCCAGCATTTT
CDR3: CASSPIAGAGIQHF

D: -
V: TRBV5-6
J: TRBJ2-5
size: -
DNA: TGTGCCAGCAGCTTGGACGGGGGCCAAGAGACCCAGTACTTC
CDR3: CASSLDGGQETQYF

D: -
V: TRBV27
J: TRBJ1-5
size: -
DNA: TGTGCCAGCAGTTTATGGGGGGCGGCGGGGGGGGTTCAGCCCCAGCATTTT
CDR3: CASSLWGAAGGVQPQHF

D: TRBD1
V: TRBV7-2
J: TRBJ2-3
size: -
DNA: TGTGCCAGCTCTTCTCAGGGGGCAGATACGCAGTATTTT
CDR3: CASSSQGADTQYF

D: -
V: TRBV2
J: TRBJ2-2
size: -
DNA: TGTGCCAGCAGTGCTCAAGCTCCGACCGGGGAGCTGTTTTTT
CDR3: CASSAQAPTGELFF

D: TRBD1
V: TRBV5-4
J: TRBJ2-7
size: -
DNA: TGTGCCAGCAGCTCGGGACAGGCCCGGGCCGAGCAGTACTTC
CDR3: CASSSGQARAEQYF

D: TRBD2
V: TRBV7-9
J: TRBJ2-5
size: -
DNA: TGTGCCAGCAGCCCCCCCCGCGGGGGGGCCTCGGAGACCCAGTACTTC
CDR3: CASSPPRGGASETQYF

D: -
V: TRBV6-5
J: TRBJ2-2
size: few
DNA: TGTGCCAGCGTAAATTCGGACACCGGGGAGCTGTTTTTT
CDR3: CASVNSDTGELFF

D: -
V: TRBV5-6
J: TRBJ1-3
size: few
DNA: TGTGCCAGCAGCTTGGACGGCGGTGGAAACACCATATATTTT
CDR3: CASSLDGGGNTIYF

D: -
V: TRBV28
J: TRBJ2-7
size: once
DNA: TGTGCCAGCAGCCGCCCCTTATCTTTGCGGGGACCCTACGAGCAGTACTTC
CDR3: CASSRPLSLRGPYEQYF